The 32 T cell receptor beta chains below come from one sample, sequenced in a study of control samples from healthy donors and cancer patients. Sequenced by immunoSEQ multiplex PCR; TCRdb stores in-frame clones only, minus some. The data show approximately 94,000 clones, with around 84% seen just once and more than 30% held by the top ten. Sequences were obtained from PBMCs. The origin of the receptors is a man in his sixties or seventies with lung cancer.

The J gene is TRBJ1-4, the V gene TRBV7-9; possibly TRBD1 for D (6 bases). Germline loops: CDR1 SEHNR, CDR2 FQNEAQ (reference sequence). Trimming left V 11 bases short and J 5 bases short, with 18 bases between. The CDR3 is 14 residues long. CDR3 coding DNA: TGTGCCGGACGGACAGACGTATTAAATGAAAAACTGTTTTTT. This encodes CAGRTDVLNEKLFF.

This clone appeared once. The chain recombines TRBV10-2 with TRBJ1-1; D unclear. This CDR3 is built from 14 residues. Trimming took off 0 bases at V and 4 bases at J, with 9 bases between the two ends. Looked up from germline, CDR1 is WSHSY and CDR2 is SAAADI. Written as DNA, the CDR3 is TGCGCCAGCAGTGAGTCGGTACTTATCACTGAAGCTTTCTTT. Its translation: CASSESVLITEAFF.

The genes are TRBV28 and TRBJ2-7, with D possibly matching TRBD1 (5 bases). The CDR3 runs to 13 residues. The germline V and J ends were trimmed by 10 bases and 6 bases, with 19 bases remaining between them. Germline V gives CDR1 MDHEN, CDR2 SYDVKM. The chain's CDR3 is CAINPGRSGEQYF. In DNA form, the CDR3 reads TGTGCCATCAACCCAGGGCGAAGTGGCGAGCAGTACTTC.

The rearrangement joins TRBV4-1 to TRBJ1-2; 7 positions match TRBD1. The CDR3 extends over 15 amino acids. V trimming: 1 base; J trimming: 2 bases; junction bases outside the gene matches: 4. The V gene's germline CDR1 is MGHRA and CDR2 YSYEKL. CDR3: CASSQVPGGNYGYTF. CDR3 DNA sequence: TGCGCCAGCAGCCAAGTGCCAGGGGGGAACTATGGCTACACCTTC.

The CDR3 DNA reads TGTGCCAGCAGTGCTGAGACAGGGGGCACTGAAGCTTTCTTT. Its translation is CASSAETGGTEAFF. The chain couples TRBV2 to TRBJ1-1, with 9 bases aligning to TRBD1. CDR1 is SNHLY and CDR2 is FYNNEI in the germline V gene. This CDR3 spans 14 amino acids. V gave up 4 bases and J gave up 4 bases; unmatched junction bases: 4. Full variable domain (outside the CDR3, taken from reference TRBV2 and TRBJ1-1): EPEVTQTPSHQVTQMGQEVILRCVPISNHLYFYWYRQILGQKVEFLVSFYNNEISEKSEIFDDQFSVERPDGSNFTLKIRSTKLEDSAMYFCASSAETGGTEAFFGQGTRLTVV.

This chain connects TRBV29-1 to TRBJ1-5; D might be TRBD1 (5 bases). Germline loops: CDR1 SQVTM, CDR2 ANQGSEA. V lost 5 bases, J lost 5 bases, and 13 bases lay in between. CDR3 length: 13 residues. CDR3 sequence: CSVLTDTYQPQHF. The CDR3 DNA reads as TGCAGCGTTCTGACAGATACCTATCAGCCCCAGCATTTT.

In its sample, this clone was seen once. V and J are TRBV5-1 and TRBJ2-7; 13 nucleotides agree with TRBD2. Near its end, the DNA agrees better with TRBJ2-1, so the J call may be wrong. CDR3 size: 17 residues. Per germline, CDR1 SGHRS and CDR2 YFSETQ. The CDR3 sequence: CASSGGLAGAGASEQFF. The DNA for the CDR3 is TGCGCCAGCAGCGGAGGACTAGCGGGGGCCGGGGCCAGTGAGCAGTTCTTC.

This chain joins TRBV5-5 and TRBJ1-5; no firm D call. The germline V and J ends were trimmed by 0 bases and 0 bases, with 7 bases remaining between them. The CDR3 has 15 residues. Germline V gene lookup returns CDR1 SGHKS and CDR2 YYEKEE (reference sequence). CDR3 in amino acids: CASSLVEGSNQPQHF. In DNA form, the CDR3 reads TGTGCCAGCAGCTTGGTTGAGGGTAGCAATCAGCCCCAGCATTTT.

This rearrangement joins TRBV10-2 to TRBJ2-5, with D unresolved. CDR1 and CDR2 from the germline V gene are WSHSY and SAAADI. This CDR3 is built from 13 residues. V was clipped by 7 bases and J by 2 bases, with 11 bases between them. CDR3: CASTPAQQETQYF. As DNA, the CDR3 is TGCGCCAGCACTCCAGCGCAACAAGAGACCCAGTACTTC.

The V gene is TRBV10-1, the J gene TRBJ2-5; no firm D call. The CDR3 has 14 residues. Per the germline V gene, CDR1 is WNHNN and CDR2 is SYGVQD (reference sequence). Trimming cost V 2 bases and J 5 bases, with 12 bases left between them. This CDR3 is CASSEGGSLETQYF. In DNA form, the CDR3 reads TGCGCCAGCAGTGAGGGCGGATCGCTGGAGACCCAGTACTTC.

The chain couples TRBV7-3 to TRBJ2-3, with 10 bases lining up with TRBD2. CDR3 length equals 16 residues. Germline loops: CDR1 SGHTA, CDR2 FQGTGA. The V and J ends lost 2 bases and 2 bases, in that order; junction bases with no gene match: 4. The CDR3 bases are TGTGCCAGCAGCTTAGGCCTAGCGGGGGTCACAGATACGCAGTATTTT. Protein: CASSLGLAGVTDTQYF.

Note on this clone: This sample includes further DNA sequences coding for the same CDR3. The rearrangement joins TRBV18 to TRBJ1-4; D is unclear. The CDR3 runs 14 residues. Germline V CDR1 and CDR2: KGHSH, LQKENI. Between the trimmed V and J ends, which lost 3 bases and 3 bases, there was a span of 8 bases. The CDR3 DNA reads as TGTGCCAGCTCACCTGCAGGTTCTAATGAAAAACTGTTTTTT. As protein: CASSPAGSNEKLFF.

This chain connects TRBV6-2 or TRBV6-3 to TRBJ2-1; 10 bases line up with TRBD2. Trimming at V came to 7 bases and at J to 0 bases, leaving 6 bases not matched to a gene. Germline V lookup: CDR1 MNHEY, CDR2 SVGEGT. The CDR3 length is 16 residues. CDR3 region: CASIPLAGSSYNEQFF. CDR3 in DNA: TGTGCCAGCATCCCACTAGCGGGGAGCTCCTACAATGAGCAGTTCTTC.

The chain recombines TRBV9 with TRBJ2-2; no definite D call. CDR3 size: 14 residues. CDR1 and CDR2 from the germline V gene are SGDLS and YYNGEE. The V end was cut by 0 bases, the J end by 4 bases, with 7 bases between. The CDR3 is CASSVDSSTGELFF. The CDR3 coding sequence is TGTGCCAGCAGCGTAGATAGCAGCACCGGGGAGCTGTTTTTT.

The CDR3 region has the DNA TGTGCCAGCAGCGCCCCGGGGGACAGGGGCTATGGCTACACCTTC. Amino acids: CASSAPGDRGYGYTF. The V and J genes are TRBV9 and TRBJ1-2; TRBD1 matches at 10 bases. This CDR3 contains 15 residues. Germline assignment: CDR1 SGDLS and CDR2 YYNGEE. The J segment lost 4 bases and the V segment lost 3 bases, leaving 6 bases of the junction unmatched.

The V call is TRBV5-1, the J call TRBJ1-2; TRBD1 might be the D (6 bases). Germline-derived CDR1 and CDR2 are SGHRS and YFSETQ. V was shortened by 0 bases and J by 3 bases, with 15 bases between the two germline ends. The CDR3 runs 16 residues. The CDR3 DNA is TGCGCCAGCAGCTTGGCCGCACAGGGATCCGACTATGGCTACACCTTC. Encoded protein: CASSLAAQGSDYGYTF.

This chain links TRBV6-2 or TRBV6-3 with TRBJ1-1; D is uncertain. Germline V gene sequence: CDR1 MNHEY, CDR2 SVGEGT. Trimming pared 0 bases from V and 8 bases from J, leaving 7 bases between. The CDR3 sequence is 12 residues long. The CDR3 DNA follows: TGTGCCAGCAGTTACTCTGGGCGCGAAGCTTTCTTT. Amino acid sequence: CASSYSGREAFF.

The gene calls are TRBV7-2 and TRBJ2-5; D is unclear. The CDR3 consists of 14 residues. The V end was cut by 4 bases, the J end by 5 bases, with 14 bases between. Germline values: CDR1 SGHTA, CDR2 FQGNSA. Written as DNA, the CDR3 is TGTGCCAGCAGCTCCTACATTTTGAGGGAGACCCAGTACTTC. Protein: CASSSYILRETQYF.

The chain has TRBV2 and TRBJ1-5; no clear D. The germline CDR1 and CDR2 sequences are SNHLY and FYNNEI. V was cut by 3 bases and J by 4 bases, with 19 bases left in between. The CDR3 has 17 residues. The CDR3 region has the DNA TGTGCCAGCAGTGATGCGACACGACCCTTGAGAAATCAGCCCCAGCATTTT. Translated: CASSDATRPLRNQPQHF.

This clone was detected only once. This chain links TRBV6-5 with TRBJ1-1; a possible D gene is TRBD1 (5 bases). CDR3 length: 15 amino acids. Trimming cost V 0 bases and J 2 bases, with 10 bases left between them. Germline assignment: CDR1 MNHEY and CDR2 SVGAGI. Here the CDR3 reads CASSYSLQGNTEAFF. The CDR3 DNA reads as TGTGCCAGCAGTTACTCTCTTCAGGGTAACACTGAAGCTTTCTTT.

The chain couples TRBV25-1 to TRBJ2-7, with 7 nucleotides matching TRBD2. The germline CDR1 and CDR2 sequences are MGHDK and SYGVNS. The CDR3 is made up of 13 amino acids. Trimming cost V 3 bases and J 6 bases; bases outside gene matches: 5. CDR3 coding DNA: TGTGCCAGCAGTGATCAGCGGGGCGGCGAGCAGTACTTC. Residues: CASSDQRGGEQYF.

The chain recombines TRBV10-3 with TRBJ2-7; the D is unclear. Trimming took 4 bases from V and 2 from J, leaving 9 bases between them. CDR3 length: 13 residues. Germline assignment: CDR1 ENHRY and CDR2 SYGVKD. The CDR3 protein is CAISGGGPYEQYF. The DNA for the CDR3 is TGTGCCATCAGTGGGGGTGGGCCCTACGAGCAGTACTTC.

The V call is TRBV6-2 or TRBV6-3, the J call TRBJ2-7, with TRBD2 matching 14 bases. The CDR3 extends over 16 amino acids. Germline V gene sequence: CDR1 MNHEY, CDR2 SVGEGT. V lost 0 bases, J lost 7 bases, and 5 bases stayed unmatched. CDR3 region: CASSYSRLAGGGEQYF. DNA of the CDR3: TGTGCCAGCAGTTACTCCCGACTAGCGGGGGGGGGAGAGCAGTACTTC.

The chain joins TRBV20-1 to TRBJ2-3, with D possibly being TRBD1 (5 bases). The V gene's germline CDR1 is DFQATT and CDR2 SNEGSKA (reference sequence). The CDR3 extends over 11 amino acids. The V and J ends lost 5 bases and 6 bases respectively, with 9 bases between them. The CDR3 reads CSAGASDTQYF. CDR3 in DNA: TGCAGTGCTGGGGCTTCCGATACGCAGTATTTT.

V is TRBV4-3 and J is TRBJ1-6; the match to TRBD1 covers 9 bases. This CDR3 is built from 19 residues. The germline gives CDR1 LGHNA, CDR2 YSLEER. V gave up 0 bases and J gave up 0 bases; unmatched junction bases: 6. As DNA, the CDR3 is TGCGCCAGCAGCCAAGACACAGGGGGCCTTAGCTCCTATAATTCACCCCTCCACTTT. Protein product: CASSQDTGGLSSYNSPLHF.

This sequence joins TRBV6-5 and TRBJ1-1, with TRBD1 as a possible D gene (5 bases). V was clipped by 6 bases and J by 7 bases, with 15 bases between them. This CDR3 region has 13 residues. The germline gives CDR1 MNHEY, CDR2 SVGAGI. CDR3 residues: CASSIGALGEAFF. The CDR3 DNA follows: TGTGCCAGCAGCATTGGGGCTCTCGGTGAAGCTTTCTTT.

The chain is built from TRBV5-4 and TRBJ2-7; D gene uncertain. This CDR3 has 14 residues. V lost 0 bases and J 0 bases, leaving 7 bases between the germline ends. The germline V gene encodes CDR1 SGHNT and CDR2 YYREEE (reference sequence). CDR3 amino acids: CASSLEPSSYEQYF. The CDR3 nucleotides read TGTGCCAGCAGCTTGGAACCGAGCTCCTACGAGCAGTACTTC.

This clone was recorded a few times. The rearrangement links TRBV5-5 to TRBJ1-4, with D possibly TRBD1 on 6 matching bases. This CDR3 is 16 amino acids long. Between the trimmed V and J ends, which lost 6 bases and 2 bases, there was a span of 17 bases. In germline, CDR1 is SGHKS, CDR2 YYEKEE (reference sequence). The CDR3 spells CASTPRRGATNEKLFF. CDR3 DNA: TGTGCCAGCACCCCCCGACGGGGGGCCACTAATGAAAAACTGTTTTTT.

This chain joins TRBV29-1 and TRBJ1-2; 7 positions agree with TRBD1. The CDR3 sequence is 12 residues long. CDR1 and CDR2 from the germline V gene are SQVTM and ANQGSEA. V was pared by 6 bases and J by 7 bases, with 8 bases of the junction left unmatched. This CDR3 reads CSVGQDVSGYTF. CDR3 sequence (DNA): TGCAGCGTCGGACAGGACGTCAGTGGCTACACCTTC.

The CDR3 nucleotides read TGTGCCACCAGCGCTCAGACAGGGACTAATTCACCCCTCCACTTT. Protein: CATSAQTGTNSPLHF. The chain is built from TRBV15 and TRBJ1-6, with 7 bases aligning to TRBD1. Trimming took 5 bases from V and 6 from J; bases not matched to a gene: 7. The CDR3 covers 15 residues. The germline V gene has CDR1 LNHNV and CDR2 YYDKDF (reference sequence).

The J gene is TRBJ1-4, the V gene TRBV5-1; maybe TRBD1 (6 bases). V shed 3 bases and J shed 5 bases, with 14 bases lying between them. The CDR3 covers 15 residues. Per the germline V gene, CDR1 is SGHRS and CDR2 is YFSETQ. The CDR3 reads CASSSDARGNEKLFF. CDR3 DNA: TGCGCCAGCAGCTCGGACGCGAGGGGGAATGAAAAACTGTTTTTT.

J is TRBJ2-2 and V is TRBV5-1; 8 nucleotides line up with TRBD2. Germline V lookup: CDR1 SGHRS, CDR2 YFSETQ. The V gene end was trimmed by 7 bases and the J gene end by 6 bases; junction bases not matched to a gene: 11. CDR3 length equals 15 residues. CDR3 loop: CASARELAGSGELFF. The CDR3 bases are TGCGCCAGCGCCCGGGAGCTAGCGGGTTCCGGGGAGCTGTTTTTT.